Reported below is one TCR beta chain. Its antigen is still unknown. Via MiXCR, TCRdb re-called the 5' RACE reads, giving one row per CDR3 protein. The sample lists about 450,000 distinct CDR3 sequences; 25% to 30% were seen once. These data come from a study of CD8 T cells in ankylosing spondylitis. Findings and limits, study-wide: Enrichment of disease-linked clones was reportedly significant in matched ankylosing spondylitis synovial fluid. About 8 highly homologous variants made up a TCR beta motif, and this motif appeared characteristic of ankylosing spondylitis blood.

There are 16 residues in the CDR3. The V and J ends lost 6 bases and 3 bases respectively, with 18 bases between them. Sequencing input: blood, either unsorted or a sorted T cell fraction (not recorded which). The TCR sequence derives from a male donor with ankylosing spondylitis. The V gene is TRBV12-3 or TRBV12-4, the J gene TRBJ2-4; D call uncertain. As DNA, the CDR3 is TGTGCCAGCAGGTACGGTGCCACCGGAGTCAAAAACATTCAGTACTTC. Its protein product is CASRYGATGVKNIQYF.